This T cell receptor beta chain stems from a study of chemoradiotherapy in HPV16-positive cancers. Regarding the study as a whole: Only two HPV16-positive patients supplied the functional HPV-specificity definition. Candidate HPV-specific clones and E7-related TCR motifs grew in tumor during treatment.

This clone has a handful of counts. Its matching antigen is unknown. Measured with immunoSEQ multiplex PCR; TCRdb has only the in-frame clones, and not every one. The table lists about 7,500 clones, about two thirds of them singletons. The receptor's source is a human donor with HPV-associated anogenital cancer. The sequencing here drew on tumor tissue, taken from a patient who underwent chemoradiotherapy.

CDR3 bases: TGTGCCAGCAGTTCTGGACTAGCATCCGGGGAGCTGTTTTTT. Translation gives CASSSGLASGELFF. The rearrangement joins TRBV27 to TRBJ2-2, with TRBD2 matching 8 bases. The CDR3 consists of 14 residues. V was pared by 4 bases and J by 6 bases, with 4 bases of the junction left unmatched. The germline gives CDR1 MNHEY, CDR2 SMNVEV (reference sequence).